The clone carrying this TCR beta chain was counted at least ten times. The antigen remains undetermined. The data derive from a study of T cells in Graves' hyperthyroidism and ophthalmopathy. Looking at the study overall: Initial diagnosis, before any treatment, was when peripheral blood was collected. Study outcomes and limitations: Ophthalmopathy was distinguished from stable hyperthyroidism by 13 V-J signatures.

If no ophthalmopathy progression occurred within 18 months, Graves' hyperthyroidism was stable. RNA transcripts served as the template for amplifying TCR beta CDR3 regions. TCR CDR3 regions were first amplified by RT-PCR with HTBI primers. TCRdb passed the multiplex PCR reads through MiXCR, listing each CDR3 protein once. The table records more than 500,000 distinct CDR3 sequences, about 15% of them present only once. The sequenced sample consisted of blood. The source is a middle-aged woman with Graves' hyperthyroidism.

This CDR3 reads CASSQAIESEQYF. The CDR3 DNA is TGTGCCAGCAGCCAAGCGATCGAAAGCGAGCAGTACTTC. This chain links TRBV3-1 with TRBJ2-7; no clear D. This CDR3 has 13 residues. Per germline, CDR1 LGHDT and CDR2 YNNKEL (reference sequence). V was shortened by 1 base and J by 6 bases, with 10 bases between the two germline ends.